This T cell receptor beta chain originates from a study of T cells after yellow fever vaccination. At the level of the study: Fractions low in cell number were prepared with SMART-Seq v4 Ultra Low Input.

Study findings and constraints: It was the secondary response that reached its peak faster, day 5 versus 15, but it was weaker. Among primary-vaccination clones, most reappeared after the booster, at just under 98% for CD4 and 88% for CD8.

TCRdb itself ran the 5' RACE reads through MiXCR, one entry per CDR3 protein. The sample holds roughly 250,000 distinct CDR3 sequences, approximately 12% seen once. About this clonotype: Its cognate antigen is unknown.

This CDR3 has 14 residues. Germline-derived CDR1 and CDR2 are DFQATT and SNEGSKA (reference sequence). Trimming pared 6 bases from V and 0 bases from J, leaving 14 bases between. The sequence was collected from a man younger than 45 who received the YFV17D yellow fever vaccine. The chain recombines TRBV20-1 with TRBJ2-5; D might be TRBD2 (5 bases). Sequences were derived from CD4+ T cells sorted from PBMCs, sampled 45 days after the yellow fever booster vaccination. This CDR3 is CSARTRANQETQYF. The CDR3 nucleotides read TGCAGTGCGCGGACTCGGGCGAACCAAGAGACCCAGTACTTC.